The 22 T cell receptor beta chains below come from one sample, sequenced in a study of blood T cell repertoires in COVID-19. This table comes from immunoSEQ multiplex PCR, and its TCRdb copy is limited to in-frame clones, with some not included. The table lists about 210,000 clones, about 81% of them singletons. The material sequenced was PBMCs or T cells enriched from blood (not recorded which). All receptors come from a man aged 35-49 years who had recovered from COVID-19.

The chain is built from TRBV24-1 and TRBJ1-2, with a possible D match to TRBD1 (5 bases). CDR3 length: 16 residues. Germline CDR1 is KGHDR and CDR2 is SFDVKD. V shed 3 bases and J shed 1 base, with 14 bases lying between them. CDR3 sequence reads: CATSDTLGGGNYGYTF. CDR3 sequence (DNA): TGTGCCACCAGTGATACCCTCGGGGGGGGTAACTATGGCTACACCTTC.

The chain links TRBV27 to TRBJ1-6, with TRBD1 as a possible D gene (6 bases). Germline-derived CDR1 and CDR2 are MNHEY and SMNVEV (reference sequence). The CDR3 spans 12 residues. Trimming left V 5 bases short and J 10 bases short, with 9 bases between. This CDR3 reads CASSMGASPLHF. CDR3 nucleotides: TGTGCCAGCAGTATGGGGGCGTCACCCCTCCACTTT.

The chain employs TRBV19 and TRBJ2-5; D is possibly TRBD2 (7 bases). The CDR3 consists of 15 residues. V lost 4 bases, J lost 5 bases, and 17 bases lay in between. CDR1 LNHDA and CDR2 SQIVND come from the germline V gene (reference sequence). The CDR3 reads CASSTYLAGAETQYF. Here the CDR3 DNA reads TGTGCCAGTAGTACATATTTGGCGGGGGCGGAGACCCAGTACTTC.

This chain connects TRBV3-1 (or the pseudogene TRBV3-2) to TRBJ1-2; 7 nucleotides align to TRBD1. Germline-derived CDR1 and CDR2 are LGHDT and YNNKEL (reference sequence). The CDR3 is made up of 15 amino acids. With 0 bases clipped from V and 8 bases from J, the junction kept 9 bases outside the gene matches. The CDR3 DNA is TGTGCCAGCAGCCAAGACTTCGGACAGGTATGGGGCTACACCTTC. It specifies CASSQDFGQVWGYTF.

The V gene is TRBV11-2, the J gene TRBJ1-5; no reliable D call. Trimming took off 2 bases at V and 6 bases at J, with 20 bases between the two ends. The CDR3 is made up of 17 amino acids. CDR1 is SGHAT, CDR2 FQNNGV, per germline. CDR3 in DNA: TGTGCCAGCAGCTTACATTCCCCCAACAGAGGGAGTCAGCCCCAGCATTTT. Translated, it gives CASSLHSPNRGSQPQHF.

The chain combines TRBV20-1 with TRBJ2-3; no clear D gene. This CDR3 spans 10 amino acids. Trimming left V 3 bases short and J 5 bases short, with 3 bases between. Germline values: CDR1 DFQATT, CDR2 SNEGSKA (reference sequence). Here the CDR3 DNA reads TGCAGTGCTAGTCGAGATACGCAGTATTTT. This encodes CSASRDTQYF.

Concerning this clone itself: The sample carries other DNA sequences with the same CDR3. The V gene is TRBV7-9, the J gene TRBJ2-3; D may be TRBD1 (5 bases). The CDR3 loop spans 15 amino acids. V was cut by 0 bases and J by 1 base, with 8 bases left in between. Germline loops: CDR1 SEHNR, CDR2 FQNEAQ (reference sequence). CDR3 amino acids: CASSLAGARTDTQYF. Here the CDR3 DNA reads TGTGCCAGCAGCTTAGCAGGGGCCCGCACAGATACGCAGTATTTT.

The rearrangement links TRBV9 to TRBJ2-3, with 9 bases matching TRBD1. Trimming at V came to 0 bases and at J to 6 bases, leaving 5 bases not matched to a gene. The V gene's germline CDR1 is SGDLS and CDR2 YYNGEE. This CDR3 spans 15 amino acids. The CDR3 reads CASSVEGTGLDTQYF. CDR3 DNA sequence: TGTGCCAGCAGCGTAGAAGGGACAGGGTTGGATACGCAGTATTTT.

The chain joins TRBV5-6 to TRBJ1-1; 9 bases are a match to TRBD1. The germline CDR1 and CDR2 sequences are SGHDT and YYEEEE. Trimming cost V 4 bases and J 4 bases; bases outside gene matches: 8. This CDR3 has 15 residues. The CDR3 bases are TGTGCCAGCAGCATGGGGACAGGGTGGTTCACTGAAGCTTTCTTT. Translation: CASSMGTGWFTEAFF.

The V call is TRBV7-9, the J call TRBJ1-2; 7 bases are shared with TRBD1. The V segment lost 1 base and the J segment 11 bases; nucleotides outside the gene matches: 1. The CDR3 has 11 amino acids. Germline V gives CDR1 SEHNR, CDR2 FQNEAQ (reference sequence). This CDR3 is CASSLGQGYTF. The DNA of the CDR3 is TGTGCCAGCAGCTTAGGACAGGGATACACCTTC.

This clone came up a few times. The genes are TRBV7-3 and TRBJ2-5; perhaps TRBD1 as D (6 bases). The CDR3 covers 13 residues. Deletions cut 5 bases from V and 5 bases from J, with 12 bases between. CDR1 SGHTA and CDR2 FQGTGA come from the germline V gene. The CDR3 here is CASSPQGMETQYF. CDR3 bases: TGTGCCAGCAGCCCACAGGGTATGGAGACCCAGTACTTC.

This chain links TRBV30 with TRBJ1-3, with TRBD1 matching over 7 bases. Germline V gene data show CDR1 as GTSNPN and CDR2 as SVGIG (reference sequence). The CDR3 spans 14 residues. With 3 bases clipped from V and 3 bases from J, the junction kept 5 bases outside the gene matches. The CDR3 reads CAWSPGGRGNTIYF. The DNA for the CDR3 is TGTGCCTGGAGCCCAGGGGGTCGTGGAAACACCATATATTTT.

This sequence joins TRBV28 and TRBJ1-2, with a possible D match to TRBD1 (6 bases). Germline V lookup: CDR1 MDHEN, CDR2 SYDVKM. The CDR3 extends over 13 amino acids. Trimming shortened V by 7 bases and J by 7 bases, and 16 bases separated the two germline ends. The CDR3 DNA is TGTGCCAGCACCCCGGGGGGCAAACTTGGCTACACCTTC. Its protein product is CASTPGGKLGYTF.

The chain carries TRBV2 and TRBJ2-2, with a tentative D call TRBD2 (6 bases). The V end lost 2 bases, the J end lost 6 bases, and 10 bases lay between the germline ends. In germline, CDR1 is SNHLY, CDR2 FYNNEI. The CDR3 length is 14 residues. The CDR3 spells CASSEQGGAGELFF. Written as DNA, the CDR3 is TGTGCCAGCAGTGAACAGGGAGGCGCCGGGGAGCTGTTTTTT.

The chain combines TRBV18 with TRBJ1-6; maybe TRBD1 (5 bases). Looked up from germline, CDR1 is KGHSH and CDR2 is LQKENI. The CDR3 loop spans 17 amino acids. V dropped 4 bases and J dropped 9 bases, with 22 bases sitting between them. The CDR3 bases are TGTGCCAGCTCACTGCAGGAACAGGCCGGGTTGGGTTCACCCCTCCACTTT. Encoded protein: CASSLQEQAGLGSPLHF. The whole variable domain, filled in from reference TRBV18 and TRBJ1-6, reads NAGVMQNPRHLVRRRGQEARLRCSPMKGHSHVYWYRQLPEEGLKFMVYLQKENIIDESGMPKERFSAEFPKEGPSILRIQQVVRGDSAAYFCASSLQEQAGLGSPLHFGNGTRLTVT.

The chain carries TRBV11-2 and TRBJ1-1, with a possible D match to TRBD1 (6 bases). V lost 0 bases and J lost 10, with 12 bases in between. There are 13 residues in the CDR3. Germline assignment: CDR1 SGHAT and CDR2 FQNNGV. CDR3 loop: CASSLEQGRGAFF. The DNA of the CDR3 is TGTGCCAGCAGCTTAGAACAGGGAAGGGGAGCTTTCTTT. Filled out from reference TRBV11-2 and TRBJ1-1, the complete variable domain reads EAGVAQSPRYKIIEKRQSVAFWCNPISGHATLYWYQQILGQGPKLLIQFQNNGVVDDSQLPKDRFSAERLKGVDSTLKIQPAKLEDSAVYLCASSLEQGRGAFFGQGTRLTVV.

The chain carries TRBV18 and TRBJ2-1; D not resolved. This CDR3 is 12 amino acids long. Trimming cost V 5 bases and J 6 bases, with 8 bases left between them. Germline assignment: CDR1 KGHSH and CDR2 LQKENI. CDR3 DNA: TGTGCCAGCTCATCCTCCCTCAATGAGCAGTTCTTC. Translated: CASSSSLNEQFF.

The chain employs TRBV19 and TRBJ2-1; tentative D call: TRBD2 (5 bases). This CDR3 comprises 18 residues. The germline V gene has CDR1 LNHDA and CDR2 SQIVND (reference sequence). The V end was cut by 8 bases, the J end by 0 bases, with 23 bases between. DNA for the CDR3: TGTGCCAGTTCATGGAGTTTCGGAGCGGAGAGCTCCTACAATGAGCAGTTCTTC. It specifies CASSWSFGAESSYNEQFF.

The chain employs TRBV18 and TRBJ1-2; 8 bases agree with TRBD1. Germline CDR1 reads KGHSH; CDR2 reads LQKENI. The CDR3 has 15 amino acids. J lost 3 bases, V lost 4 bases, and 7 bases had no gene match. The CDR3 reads CASSLQGEGDYGYTF. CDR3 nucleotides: TGTGCCAGCTCACTACAGGGGGAAGGGGACTATGGCTACACCTTC. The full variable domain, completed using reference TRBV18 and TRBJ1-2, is NAGVMQNPRHLVRRRGQEARLRCSPMKGHSHVYWYRQLPEEGLKFMVYLQKENIIDESGMPKERFSAEFPKEGPSILRIQQVVRGDSAAYFCASSLQGEGDYGYTFGSGTRLTVV.

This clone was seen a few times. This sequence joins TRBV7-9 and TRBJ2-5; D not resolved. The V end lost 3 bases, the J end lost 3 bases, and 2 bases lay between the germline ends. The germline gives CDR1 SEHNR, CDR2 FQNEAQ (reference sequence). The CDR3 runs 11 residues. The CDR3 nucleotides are TGTGCCAGCAGCTTTAAAGAGACCCAGTACTTC. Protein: CASSFKETQYF.

CDR3 in amino acids: CASSLSPGGLRNEQFF. The CDR3 DNA reads TGTGCCAGCAGTTTATCACCGGGGGGGCTTAGAAATGAGCAGTTCTTC. V and J are TRBV27 and TRBJ2-1, with 8 bases identical to TRBD2. The germline gives CDR1 MNHEY, CDR2 SMNVEV (reference sequence). This CDR3 has 16 amino acids. J gave up 7 bases and V 0 bases, and 8 bases lay outside the gene matches.

CDR3 in amino acids: CASSYSRGGETQYF. For the CDR3, the DNA is TGTGCCAGCAGTTACTCAAGGGGGGGAGAGACCCAGTACTTC. This rearrangement joins TRBV6-2 or TRBV6-3 to TRBJ2-5, with a weak D call TRBD2 (7 bases). This CDR3 has 14 residues. Germline lookup yields CDR1 MNHEY and CDR2 SVGEGT. Trimming removed 0 bases at V and 4 bases at J, with 9 bases between.